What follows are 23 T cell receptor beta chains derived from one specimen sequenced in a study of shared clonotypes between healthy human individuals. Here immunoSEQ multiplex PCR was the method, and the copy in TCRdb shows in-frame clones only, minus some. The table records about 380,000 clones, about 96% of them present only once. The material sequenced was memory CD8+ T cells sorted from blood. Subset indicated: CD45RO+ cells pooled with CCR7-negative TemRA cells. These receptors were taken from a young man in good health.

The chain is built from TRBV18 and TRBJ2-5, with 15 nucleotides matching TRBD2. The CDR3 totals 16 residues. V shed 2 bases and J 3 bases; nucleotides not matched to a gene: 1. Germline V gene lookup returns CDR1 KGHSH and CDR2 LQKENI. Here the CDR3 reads CASSPGLAGGEETQYF. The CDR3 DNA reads TGTGCCAGCTCACCAGGACTAGCGGGAGGGGAAGAGACCCAGTACTTC.

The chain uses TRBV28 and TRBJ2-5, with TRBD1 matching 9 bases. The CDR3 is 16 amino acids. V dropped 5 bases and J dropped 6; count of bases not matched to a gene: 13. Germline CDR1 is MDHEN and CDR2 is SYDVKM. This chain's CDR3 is CASSLTPGQGGQTQYF. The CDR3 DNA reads TGTGCCAGCAGTCTGACTCCGGGACAGGGAGGTCAGACCCAGTACTTC.

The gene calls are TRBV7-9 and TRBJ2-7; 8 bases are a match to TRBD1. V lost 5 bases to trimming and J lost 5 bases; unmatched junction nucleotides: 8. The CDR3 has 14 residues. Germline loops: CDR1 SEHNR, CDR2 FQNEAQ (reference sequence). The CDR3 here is CASSTRTGLDEQYF. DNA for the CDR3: TGTGCCAGCAGCACCCGGACAGGGTTGGACGAGCAGTACTTC.

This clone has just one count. The DNA of the CDR3 is TGTGCCAGCAGTTTCAGGGGACAGGGGACAGATACGCAGTATTTT. It yields the protein CASSFRGQGTDTQYF. The chain joins TRBV27 to TRBJ2-3, with TRBD1 matching over 10 bases. CDR3 size: 15 residues. V lost 3 bases, J lost 3 bases, and 3 bases stayed unmatched. Germline V CDR1 and CDR2: MNHEY, SMNVEV (reference sequence).

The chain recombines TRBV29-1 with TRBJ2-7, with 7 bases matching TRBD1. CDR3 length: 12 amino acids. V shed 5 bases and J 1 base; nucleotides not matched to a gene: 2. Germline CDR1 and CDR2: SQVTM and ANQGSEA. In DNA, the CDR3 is TGCAGCGTTTCGGGACAGTCCTACGAGCAGTACTTC. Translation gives CSVSGQSYEQYF.

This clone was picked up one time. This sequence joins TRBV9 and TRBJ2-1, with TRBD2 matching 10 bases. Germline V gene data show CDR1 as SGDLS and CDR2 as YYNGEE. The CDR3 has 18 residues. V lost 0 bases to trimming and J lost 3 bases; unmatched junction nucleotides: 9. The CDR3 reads CASSVDALPSGGYNEQFF. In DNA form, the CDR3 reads TGTGCCAGCAGCGTAGATGCCCTCCCTAGCGGGGGCTACAATGAGCAGTTCTTC.

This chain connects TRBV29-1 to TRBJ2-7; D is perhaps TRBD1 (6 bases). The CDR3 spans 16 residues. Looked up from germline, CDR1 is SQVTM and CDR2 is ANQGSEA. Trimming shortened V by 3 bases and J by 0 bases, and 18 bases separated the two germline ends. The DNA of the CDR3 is TGCAGCGTTGATGGGGTTGAGGGACACTTCTCCTACGAGCAGTACTTC. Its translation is CSVDGVEGHFSYEQYF.

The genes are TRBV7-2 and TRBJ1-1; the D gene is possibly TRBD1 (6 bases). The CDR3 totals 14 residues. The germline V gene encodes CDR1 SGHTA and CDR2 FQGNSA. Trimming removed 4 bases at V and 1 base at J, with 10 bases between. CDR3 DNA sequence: TGTGCCAGCAGCTCACAGGGAAGGAACACTGAAGCTTTCTTT. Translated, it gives CASSSQGRNTEAFF.

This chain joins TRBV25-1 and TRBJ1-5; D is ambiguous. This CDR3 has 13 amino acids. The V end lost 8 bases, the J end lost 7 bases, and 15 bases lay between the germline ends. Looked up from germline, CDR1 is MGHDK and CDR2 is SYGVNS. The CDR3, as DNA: TGTGCCAGCTATCCGACCGACCCCCAGCCCCAGCATTTT. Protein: CASYPTDPQPQHF.

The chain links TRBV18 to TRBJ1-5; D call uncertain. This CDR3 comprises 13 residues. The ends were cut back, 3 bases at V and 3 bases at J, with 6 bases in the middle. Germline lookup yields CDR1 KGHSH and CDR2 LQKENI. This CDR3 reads CASSPALNQPQHF. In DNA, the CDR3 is TGTGCCAGCTCACCCGCCCTCAATCAGCCCCAGCATTTT. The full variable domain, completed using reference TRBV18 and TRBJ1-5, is NAGVMQNPRHLVRRRGQEARLRCSPMKGHSHVYWYRQLPEEGLKFMVYLQKENIIDESGMPKERFSAEFPKEGPSILRIQQVVRGDSAAYFCASSPALNQPQHFGDGTRLSIL.

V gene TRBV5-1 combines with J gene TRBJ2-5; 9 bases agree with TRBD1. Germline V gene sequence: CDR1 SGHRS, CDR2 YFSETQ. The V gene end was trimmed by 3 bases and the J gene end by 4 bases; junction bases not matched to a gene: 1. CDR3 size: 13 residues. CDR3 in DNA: TGCGCCAGCAGCTCACAGGGGGCAGAGACCCAGTACTTC. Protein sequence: CASSSQGAETQYF.

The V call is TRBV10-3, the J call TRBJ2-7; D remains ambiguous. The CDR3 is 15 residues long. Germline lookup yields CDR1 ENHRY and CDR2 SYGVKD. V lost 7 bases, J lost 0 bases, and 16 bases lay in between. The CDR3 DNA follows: TGTGCCATCAATGACCCGGCGGCATCCTCCTACGAGCAGTACTTC. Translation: CAINDPAASSYEQYF.

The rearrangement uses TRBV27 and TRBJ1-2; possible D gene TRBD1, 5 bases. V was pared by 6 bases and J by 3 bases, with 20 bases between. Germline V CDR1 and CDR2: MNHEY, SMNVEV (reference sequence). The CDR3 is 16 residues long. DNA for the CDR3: TGTGCCAGCAGACAATCCACCGGGACGGCGCACTATGGCTACACCTTC. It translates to CASRQSTGTAHYGYTF.

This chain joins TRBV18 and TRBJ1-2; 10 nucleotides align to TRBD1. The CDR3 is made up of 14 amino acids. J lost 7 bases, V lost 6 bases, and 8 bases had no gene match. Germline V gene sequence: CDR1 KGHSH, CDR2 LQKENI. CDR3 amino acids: CASSRGTGDFGYTF. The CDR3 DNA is TGTGCCAGCTCCCGCGGGACAGGGGACTTTGGCTACACCTTC. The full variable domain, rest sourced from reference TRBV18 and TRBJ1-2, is NAGVMQNPRHLVRRRGQEARLRCSPMKGHSHVYWYRQLPEEGLKFMVYLQKENIIDESGMPKERFSAEFPKEGPSILRIQQVVRGDSAAYFCASSRGTGDFGYTFGSGTRLTVV.

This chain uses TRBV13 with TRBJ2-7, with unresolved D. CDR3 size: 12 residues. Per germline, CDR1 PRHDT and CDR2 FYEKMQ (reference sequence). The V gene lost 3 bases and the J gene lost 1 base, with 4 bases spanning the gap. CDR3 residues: CASSFRSYEQYF. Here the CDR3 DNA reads TGTGCCAGCAGCTTCAGGTCCTACGAGCAGTACTTC.

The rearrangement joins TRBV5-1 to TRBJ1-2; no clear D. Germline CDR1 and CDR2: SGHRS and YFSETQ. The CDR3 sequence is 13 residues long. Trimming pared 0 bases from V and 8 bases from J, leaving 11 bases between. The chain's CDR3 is CASSLAYGEGYTF. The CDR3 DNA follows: TGCGCCAGCAGCTTGGCTTACGGGGAGGGCTACACCTTC. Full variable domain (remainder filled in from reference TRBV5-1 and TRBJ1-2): KAGVTQTPRYLIKTRGQQVTLSCSPISGHRSVSWYQQTPGQGLQFLFEYFSETQRNKGNFPGRFSGRQFSNSRSEMNVSTLELGDSALYLCASSLAYGEGYTFGSGTRLTVV.

The DNA for the CDR3 is TGCAGCGTGCGGACTCTTGCCTCTGGAAACACCATATATTTT. Translating it yields CSVRTLASGNTIYF. The rearrangement links TRBV29-1 to TRBJ1-3; D call uncertain. This CDR3 has 14 residues. In germline, CDR1 is SQVTM, CDR2 ANQGSEA. V lost 6 bases and J 0 bases, leaving 12 bases between the germline ends. Full variable domain (remainder filled in from reference TRBV29-1 and TRBJ1-3): SAVISQKPSRDICQRGTSLTIQCQVDSQVTMMFWYRQQPGQSLTLIATANQGSEATYESGFVIDKFPISRPNLTFSTLTVSNMSPEDSSIYLCSVRTLASGNTIYFGEGSWLTVV.

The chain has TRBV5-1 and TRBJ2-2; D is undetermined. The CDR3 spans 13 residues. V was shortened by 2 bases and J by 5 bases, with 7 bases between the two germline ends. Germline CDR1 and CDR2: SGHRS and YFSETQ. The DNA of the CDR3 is TGCGCCAGCAGCTTCGGTAGAACCGGGGAGCTGTTTTTT. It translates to CASSFGRTGELFF.

The CDR3 DNA is TGTGCCAGCAGTTTTCCAGGGGGCTATGAAAAACTGTTTTTT. It specifies CASSFPGGYEKLFF. The V call is TRBV6-1, the J call TRBJ1-4; 8 nucleotides agree with TRBD1. Trimming removed 5 bases from V and 6 bases from J; junction bases left unmatched: 5. Germline CDR1 reads MNHNS; CDR2 reads SASEGT. The CDR3 runs to 14 residues.

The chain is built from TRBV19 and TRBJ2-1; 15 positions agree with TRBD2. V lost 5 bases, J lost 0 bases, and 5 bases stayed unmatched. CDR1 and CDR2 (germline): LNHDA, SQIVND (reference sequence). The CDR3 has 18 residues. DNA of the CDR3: TGTGCCAGTAGTGTAGGACTAGCGGGGGGGAGCTCCTACAATGAGCAGTTCTTC. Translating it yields CASSVGLAGGSSYNEQFF.

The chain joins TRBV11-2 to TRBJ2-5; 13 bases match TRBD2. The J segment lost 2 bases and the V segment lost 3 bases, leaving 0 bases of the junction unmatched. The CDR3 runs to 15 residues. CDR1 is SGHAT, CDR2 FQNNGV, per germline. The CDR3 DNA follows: TGTGCCAGCAGCTTGGGACTAGCGGGACAAGAGACCCAGTACTTC. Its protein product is CASSLGLAGQETQYF.

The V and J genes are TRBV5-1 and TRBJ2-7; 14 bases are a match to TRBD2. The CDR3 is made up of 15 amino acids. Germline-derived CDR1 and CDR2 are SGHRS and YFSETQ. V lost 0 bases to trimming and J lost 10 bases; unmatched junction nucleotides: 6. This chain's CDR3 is CASSLAKTSGRAQYF. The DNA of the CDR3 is TGCGCCAGCAGCTTGGCCAAGACTAGCGGGAGGGCCCAGTACTTC.

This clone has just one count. In DNA form, the CDR3 reads TGTGCCAGCAGTTTCCGGGGCCTCCTCTACGAGCAGTACTTC. Encoded protein: CASSFRGLLYEQYF. The V and J genes are TRBV27 and TRBJ2-7; D possibly uses TRBD1 or TRBD2 (5 bases each). The CDR3 consists of 14 residues. CDR1 is MNHEY, CDR2 SMNVEV, per germline (reference sequence). The V and J ends lost 3 bases and 3 bases respectively, with 12 bases between them.